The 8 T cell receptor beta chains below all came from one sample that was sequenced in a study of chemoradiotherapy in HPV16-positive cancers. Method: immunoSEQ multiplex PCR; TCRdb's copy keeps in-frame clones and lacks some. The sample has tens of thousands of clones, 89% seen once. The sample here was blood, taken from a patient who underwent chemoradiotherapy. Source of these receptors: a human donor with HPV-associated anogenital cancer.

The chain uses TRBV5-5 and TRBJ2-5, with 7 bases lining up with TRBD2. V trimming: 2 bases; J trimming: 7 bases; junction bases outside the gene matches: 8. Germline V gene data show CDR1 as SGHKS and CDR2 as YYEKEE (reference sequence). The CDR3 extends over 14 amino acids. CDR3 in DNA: TGTGCCAGCAGCTTCACTAGCGAACGGGGGACCCAGTACTTC. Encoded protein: CASSFTSERGTQYF. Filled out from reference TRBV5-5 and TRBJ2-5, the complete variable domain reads DAGVTQSPTHLIKTRGQQVTLRCSPISGHKSVSWYQQVLGQGPQFIFQYYEKEERGRGNFPDRFSARQFPNYSSELNVNALLLGDSALYLCASSFTSERGTQYFGPGTRLLVL.

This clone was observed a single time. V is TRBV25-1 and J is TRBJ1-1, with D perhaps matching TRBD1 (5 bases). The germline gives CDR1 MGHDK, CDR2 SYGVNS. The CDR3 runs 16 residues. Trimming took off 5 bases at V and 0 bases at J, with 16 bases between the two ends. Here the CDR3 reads CASSTKGRGLNTEAFF. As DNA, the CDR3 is TGTGCCAGCAGTACCAAAGGGAGGGGATTGAACACTGAAGCTTTCTTT. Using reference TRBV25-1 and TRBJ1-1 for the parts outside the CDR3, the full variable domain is EADIYQTPRYLVIGTGKKITLECSQTMGHDKMYWYQQDPGMELHLIHYSYGVNSTEKGDLSSESTVSRIRTEHFPLTLESARPSHTSQYLCASSTKGRGLNTEAFFGQGTRLTVV.

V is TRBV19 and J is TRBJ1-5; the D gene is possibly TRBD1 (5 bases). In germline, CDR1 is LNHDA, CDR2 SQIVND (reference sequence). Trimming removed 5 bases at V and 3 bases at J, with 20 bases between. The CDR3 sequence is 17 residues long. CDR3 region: CASSPPRGAIPNQPQHF. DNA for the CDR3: TGTGCCAGTAGTCCACCTAGAGGGGCAATCCCCAATCAGCCCCAGCATTTT.

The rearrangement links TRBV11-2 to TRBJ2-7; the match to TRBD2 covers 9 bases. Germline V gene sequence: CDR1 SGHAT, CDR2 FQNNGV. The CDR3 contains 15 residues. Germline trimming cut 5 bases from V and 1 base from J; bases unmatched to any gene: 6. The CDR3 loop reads CASSPATSGSYEQYF. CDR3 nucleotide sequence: TGTGCCAGCAGCCCGGCAACTAGCGGGTCCTACGAGCAGTACTTC.

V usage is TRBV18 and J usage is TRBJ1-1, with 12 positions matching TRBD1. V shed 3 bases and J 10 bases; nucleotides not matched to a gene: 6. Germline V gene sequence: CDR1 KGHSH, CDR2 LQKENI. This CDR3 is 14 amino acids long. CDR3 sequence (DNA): TGTGCCAGCTCACCTCCGGGACAGGGGGCGGCAGCTTTCTTT. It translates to CASSPPGQGAAAFF.

The chain's CDR3 is CASSPLDRGEHGYTF. For the CDR3, the DNA is TGTGCCAGCAGTCCCTTGGACAGGGGTGAACATGGCTACACCTTC. The J gene is TRBJ1-2, the V gene TRBV6-5; TRBD1 agrees at 9 bases. V shed 5 bases and J 6 bases; nucleotides not matched to a gene: 10. This CDR3 has 15 residues. Germline V CDR1 and CDR2: MNHEY, SVGAGI.

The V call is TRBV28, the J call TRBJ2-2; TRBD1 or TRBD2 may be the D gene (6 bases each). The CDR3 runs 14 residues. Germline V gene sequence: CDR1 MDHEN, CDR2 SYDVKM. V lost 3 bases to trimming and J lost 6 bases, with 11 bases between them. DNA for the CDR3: TGTGCCAGCAGTTTGGGGGGCCCGGCCGGGGAGCTGTTTTTT. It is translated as CASSLGGPAGELFF.

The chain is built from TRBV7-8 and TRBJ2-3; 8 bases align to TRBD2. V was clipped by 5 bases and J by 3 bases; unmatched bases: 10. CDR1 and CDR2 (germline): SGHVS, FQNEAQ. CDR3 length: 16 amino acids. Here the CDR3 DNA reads TGTGCCAGCAGCCTGGCTCCGAGCGGGGGAACAGATACGCAGTATTTT. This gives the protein CASSLAPSGGTDTQYF.